Reported below is one T cell receptor (beta chain). Its antigen is still unknown. In germline, CDR1 is SGDLS, CDR2 YYNGEE. Trimming stripped 0 bases from V and 8 bases from J, with 17 bases between. This CDR3 spans 16 amino acids. The source of the sample is a study of radiotherapy plus CTLA-4 blockade in lung cancer. Turning to the study itself: An objective response was seen in about 18% of patients, and disease control in 25% to 40%.

Libraries were prepared by immunoSEQ multiplex PCR; TCRdb keeps only in-frame clonotypes and omits some of them. The sample consists of roughly 78,000 clones, more than 75% of them appearing once. Study outcomes and limitations: With interferon-beta, early dynamics of blood T cell clones were reported to best predict response. After radiotherapy and ipilimumab, tumor-derived clones expanded in peripheral blood.

This specimen was peripheral blood, taken from a patient treated with radiotherapy plus ipilimumab. The J gene is TRBJ1-4, the V gene TRBV9, with D maybe TRBD1 (5 bases). The TCR originated in a human donor with non-small cell lung cancer who had a complete response to radiotherapy plus ipilimumab. CDR3 loop: CASSVAPWGGLEKLFF. DNA of the CDR3: TGTGCCAGCAGCGTAGCCCCGTGGGGGGGGTTAGAAAAACTGTTTTTT.